These 30 T cell receptor beta chains originate from one sample sequenced in a study of T cells in Graves' hyperthyroidism and ophthalmopathy. There were TCR beta CDR3 regions amplified from RNA transcripts. The HTBI primer set served for first-round RT-PCR of the TCR CDR3. TCRdb ran MiXCR on the multiplex PCR reads and lists one entry per CDR3 protein. The sample yields about 410,000 distinct CDR3 sequences, roughly 14% seen once. Sequencing was carried out using blood. These receptors were taken from a man aged 18 to 30 with Graves' ophthalmopathy.

This clonotype came up many times. V is TRBV3-1 and J is TRBJ2-3; D not certain. Trimming left V 4 bases short and J 3 bases short, with 11 bases between. The CDR3 contains 14 residues. CDR1 LGHDT and CDR2 YNNKEL come from the germline V gene (reference sequence). The CDR3 region is CASSLDPLTDTQYF. The CDR3 nucleotides are TGTGCCAGCAGCCTGGACCCCTTAACAGATACGCAGTATTTT.

This clonotype was recorded at least ten times. The J gene is TRBJ2-3, the V gene TRBV7-3, with 10 nucleotides matching TRBD2. J was trimmed by 2 bases and V by 3 bases; bases with no gene match: 5. The CDR3 runs 16 residues. Germline loops: CDR1 SGHTA, CDR2 FQGTGA. This CDR3 reads CASSFVAGGLTDTQYF. The CDR3 region has the DNA TGTGCCAGCAGCTTCGTAGCGGGAGGACTCACAGATACGCAGTATTTT.

This clonotype came up many times. This rearrangement joins TRBV27 to TRBJ2-3; TRBD2 matches at 14 bases. CDR3 length: 16 amino acids. Germline values: CDR1 MNHEY, CDR2 SMNVEV (reference sequence). V trimming: 5 bases; J trimming: 4 bases; junction bases outside the gene matches: 5. CDR3 sequence: CASSTTSGRAPDTQYF. The DNA for the CDR3 is TGTGCCAGCAGTACGACTAGCGGGAGGGCCCCAGATACGCAGTATTTT.

A remark on this clonotype: It may be a read error: a sequence one base away is much more abundant. The chain recombines TRBV2 with TRBJ2-7; 10 bases are shared with TRBD1. This CDR3 has 17 amino acids. In germline, CDR1 is SNHLY, CDR2 FYNNEI. The CDR3 DNA follows: TGTGCCGGCAGCGAGGGAGAGACAGGGGGCCTAACCTACGAGCAGTACTTC. It encodes CAGSEGETGGLTYEQYF.

The V and J genes are TRBV19 and TRBJ2-4; TRBD2 might be the D (5 bases). The length of the CDR3 is 18 residues. The germline gives CDR1 LNHDA, CDR2 SQIVND (reference sequence). Trimming left V 6 bases short and J 9 bases short, with 30 bases between. CDR3 amino acids: CASRMDNRKDVGKGIQYF. CDR3 DNA sequence: TGTGCCAGTAGGATGGATAACCGAAAAGATGTCGGGAAGGGCATTCAGTACTTC.

This clonotype was observed many times. The chain couples TRBV29-1 to TRBJ2-5; D unclear. The V end was cut by 4 bases, the J end by 5 bases, with 5 bases between. The germline gives CDR1 SQVTM, CDR2 ANQGSEA. The CDR3 is 10 amino acids. CDR3 DNA sequence: TGCAGCGTTGTCGGTGAGACCCAGTACTTC. Translation gives CSVVGETQYF.

The genes are TRBV7-9 and TRBJ2-1; no firm D call. CDR1 is SEHNR, CDR2 FQNEAQ, per germline (reference sequence). The CDR3 spans 15 residues. V lost 1 base, J lost 6 bases, and 13 bases lay in between. CDR3 nucleotide sequence: TGTGCCAGCAGCTTAGATCTTGATGGCTCCAATGAGCAGTTCTTC. Its translation is CASSLDLDGSNEQFF.

The chain employs TRBV11-2 and TRBJ2-3; D is unclear. This CDR3 comprises 16 residues. Trimming removed 1 base at V and 2 bases at J, with 13 bases between. The germline V gene encodes CDR1 SGHAT and CDR2 FQNNGV. CDR3 sequence: CASSLVRAGPTDTQYF. CDR3 nucleotides: TGTGCCAGCAGCTTAGTTAGGGCCGGGCCCACAGATACGCAGTATTTT.

This chain joins TRBV27 and TRBJ2-3, with 14 bases aligning to TRBD2. Unmatched junction bases numbered 1, after V lost 6 bases and J lost 5 bases. The CDR3 covers 14 residues. Germline V gene data show CDR1 as MNHEY and CDR2 as SMNVEV (reference sequence). The CDR3 here is CASRGTSGGDTQYF. The CDR3 DNA is TGTGCCAGCAGGGGGACTAGCGGGGGAGATACGCAGTATTTT.

A note on this clonotype: It may be a read error: a sequence one base away is much more abundant. The J gene is TRBJ2-1, the V gene TRBV6-1; tentatively, D is TRBD1 or TRBD2 (5 bases each). The CDR3 is 17 residues long. Trimming removed 0 bases from V and 10 bases from J, with 22 bases in between. Per the germline V gene, CDR1 is MNHNS and CDR2 is SASEGT. In nucleotides, the CDR3 is TGTGCCAGCAGTGAAGCGGTCAGAGGGACCGTCCCCTACGAGCAGTTCTTC. Amino acids: CASSEAVRGTVPYEQFF.

This clonotype was found many times. The chain links TRBV20-1 to TRBJ2-1, with TRBD2 matching over 10 bases. The V gene's germline CDR1 is DFQATT and CDR2 SNEGSKA (reference sequence). Losses at the gene ends were 2 bases for V and 3 bases for J; bases not matched to a gene: 7. The CDR3 spans 16 residues. CDR3 DNA: TGCAGTGCTAGACTAGCGGGGGCCACATTCTACAATGAGCAGTTCTTC. As protein: CSARLAGATFYNEQFF.

Note on this clonotype: One end of the junction does not line up with germline, which may come from a read error. The gene calls are TRBV11-2 and TRBJ2-7; 10 nucleotides align to TRBD2. The CDR3 runs to 14 residues. CDR1 and CDR2 (germline): SGHAT, FQNNGV. DNA for the CDR3: TGTGCCAGCAGCTCCCAGACTAGCGGGTACGAGCAGTGCTTC. It specifies CASSSQTSGYEQCF.

A few counts support this clonotype. This CDR3 reads CASSRPPPASTDTQYF. For the CDR3, the DNA is TGTGCCAGTAGTAGACCCCCCCCGGCTAGCACAGATACGCAGTATTTT. The rearrangement links TRBV19 to TRBJ2-3; D is ambiguous. V lost 4 bases and J 0 bases, leaving 14 bases between the germline ends. This CDR3 is built from 16 residues. Germline-derived CDR1 and CDR2 are LNHDA and SQIVND (reference sequence). The full variable domain, its missing parts supplied by reference TRBV19 and TRBJ2-3, is DGGITQSPKYLFRKEGQNVTLSCEQNLNHDAMYWYRQDPGQGLRLIYYSQIVNDFQKGDIAEGYSVSREKKESFPLTVTSAQKNPTAFYLCASSRPPPASTDTQYFGPGTRLTVL.

This clonotype was observed at least ten times. The chain couples TRBV28 to TRBJ2-1; a weak D match, TRBD2 (6 bases). V was pared by 3 bases and J by 7 bases, with 10 bases between. Germline-derived CDR1 and CDR2 are MDHEN and SYDVKM. This CDR3 is 13 amino acids long. The CDR3, as DNA: TGTGCCAGCAGTTTCCCCGGGAGAAATGAGCAGTTCTTC. Translating it yields CASSFPGRNEQFF.

The chain is built from TRBV9 and TRBJ2-1; the D is unclear. Germline CDR1 SGDLS, CDR2 YYNGEE. V was shortened by 0 bases and J by 11 bases, with 15 bases between the two germline ends. This CDR3 has 14 residues. CDR3 region: CASSVEYRWGKQFF. Written as DNA, the CDR3 is TGTGCCAGCAGCGTAGAATACCGTTGGGGAAAGCAGTTCTTC.

This clonotype occurred many times. V usage is TRBV30 and J usage is TRBJ2-3, with 8 positions matching TRBD1. Germline CDR1 GTSNPN, CDR2 SVGIG (reference sequence). There are 14 residues in the CDR3. With V trimmed by 1 base and J by 4 bases, 4 bases remained unmatched. CDR3 sequence (DNA): TGTGCCTGGAGTGGGACAGGGTCCGCAGATACGCAGTATTTT. Amino acids: CAWSGTGSADTQYF. The variable domain in full, completed from reference TRBV30 and TRBJ2-3, reads SQTIHQWPATLVQPVGSPLSLECTVEGTSNPNLYWYRQAAGRGLQLLFYSVGIGQISSEVPQNLSASRPQDRQFILSSKKLLLSDSGFYLCAWSGTGSADTQYFGPGTRLTVL.

Details on this clonotype: This could be a read error, since a much larger clone is one nucleotide away. This chain connects TRBV5-4 to TRBJ2-7; D ambiguous. The DNA end is a closer match to TRBJ2-1, so the J assignment may be wrong. The CDR3 covers 11 residues. CDR1 SGHNT and CDR2 YYREEE come from the germline V gene (reference sequence). The CDR3 is CASSRNYEQFF. CDR3 in DNA: TGTGCCAGCAGCCGTAACTACGAGCAGTTCTTC.

This clonotype was counted a few times. The rearrangement uses TRBV4-2 and TRBJ2-7; 8 bases agree with TRBD1. Germline-derived CDR1 and CDR2 are LGHNA and YNFKEQ. Trimming removed 4 bases from V and 0 bases from J; junction bases left unmatched: 11. CDR3 length: 17 residues. CDR3 sequence reads: CASSLPYGQGGSYEQYF. For the CDR3, the DNA is TGTGCCAGCAGCCTACCCTATGGACAGGGCGGCTCCTACGAGCAGTACTTC.

This clonotype was seen ten or more times. The chain has TRBV7-8 and TRBJ2-3; D unresolved. This CDR3 comprises 13 residues. The V gene's germline CDR1 is SGHVS and CDR2 FQNEAQ. The V end lost 1 base, the J end lost 6 bases, and 8 bases lay between the germline ends. CDR3 protein: CASSLVTGDTQYF. The DNA for the CDR3 is TGTGCCAGCAGCTTAGTTACCGGGGATACGCAGTATTTT.

The table lists this clonotype with many counts. V gene TRBV11-3 combines with J gene TRBJ1-6; D possibly corresponds to TRBD1 (5 bases). The CDR3 loop spans 15 amino acids. Trimming left V 0 bases short and J 7 bases short, with 10 bases between. Germline CDR1 reads SGHNT; CDR2 reads YENEEA. CDR3: CASSLEWQGNSPLHF. The CDR3 nucleotides are TGTGCCAGCAGCTTAGAGTGGCAGGGAAATTCACCCCTCCACTTT.

The gene calls are TRBV19 and TRBJ2-7, with 9 bases aligning to TRBD1. The germline V gene has CDR1 LNHDA and CDR2 SQIVND (reference sequence). Unmatched junction bases numbered 3, after V lost 3 bases and J lost 3 bases. This CDR3 comprises 14 residues. The CDR3 here is CASSIADRGYEQYF. CDR3 bases: TGTGCCAGTAGTATCGCGGACAGGGGCTACGAGCAGTACTTC.

This clonotype appeared many times. V is TRBV2 and J is TRBJ2-7, with D maybe TRBD2 (5 bases). The CDR3 totals 15 residues. The V end was cut by 8 bases, the J end by 2 bases, with 19 bases between. Germline V gene lookup returns CDR1 SNHLY and CDR2 FYNNEI. The CDR3 DNA sequence: TGTGCCAGCGTTGCCGGACGGGGAAAAGCCTACGAGCAGTACTTC. Its protein is CASVAGRGKAYEQYF.

As for this clonotype: Given a much more abundant clone one base away, this may be a read error. In DNA, the CDR3 is TGCAGCGTCCCTTCTCAGGCCCACGGCCCGAACACTGAAGCTTTCTTT. It encodes CSVPSQAHGPNTEAFF. This chain uses TRBV29-1 with TRBJ1-1; D is undetermined. Germline CDR1 reads SQVTM; CDR2 reads ANQGSEA. This CDR3 contains 16 residues. With 6 bases removed from V and 1 base from J, the gap between germline ends came to 21 bases.

The sample holds a few counts of this clonotype. The V and J genes are TRBV24-1 and TRBJ2-1, with 12 bases that match TRBD1. The CDR3 length is 15 residues. The junction had 5 bases not matched to a gene; V was cut back by 4 bases and J by 8 bases. Per the germline V gene, CDR1 is KGHDR and CDR2 is SFDVKD. The DNA for the CDR3 is TGTGCCACCAGTGACCGGGACAGGGGGCTACATGAGCAGTTCTTC. It specifies CATSDRDRGLHEQFF.

This clonotype was seen many times. The chain joins TRBV5-1 to TRBJ2-1; tentative D call: TRBD1 (6 bases). V shed 2 bases and J shed 6 bases, with 18 bases lying between them. CDR3 size: 16 residues. CDR1 is SGHRS and CDR2 is YFSETQ in the germline V gene. CDR3 region: CASSLKQGLDINEQFF. The CDR3 DNA sequence: TGCGCCAGCAGCTTAAAACAGGGTTTGGATATCAATGAGCAGTTCTTC.

The V gene is TRBV9, the J gene TRBJ1-1, with TRBD1 identical over 7 bases. The CDR3 is made up of 13 amino acids. V shed 4 bases, J shed 6 bases, and the junction held 6 bases outside the gene matches. From germline, CDR1 is SGDLS and CDR2 YYNGEE. CDR3 nucleotide sequence: TGTGCCAGCAGCCCGTCGACAGGGCCTGAAGCTTTCTTT. Protein sequence: CASSPSTGPEAFF.

This sequence joins TRBV6-1 and TRBJ2-3; D is unresolved. Germline CDR1 is MNHNS and CDR2 is SASEGT. The CDR3 sequence is 12 residues long. The V end was cut by 3 bases, the J end by 5 bases, with 6 bases between. The CDR3 reads CASSETGDTQYF. The CDR3 region has the DNA TGTGCCAGCAGTGAGACTGGAGATACGCAGTATTTT.

In this sample, this clonotype turned up once. The rearrangement links TRBV2 to TRBJ2-3; either TRBD1 or TRBD2 may supply D (5 bases each). CDR1 is SNHLY, CDR2 FYNNEI, per germline. V lost 7 bases to trimming and J lost 2 bases, with 13 bases between them. The CDR3 extends over 14 amino acids. In nucleotides, the CDR3 is TGTGCCAGCATTAGTGGGGACCCCACAGATACGCAGTATTTT. Its protein product is CASISGDPTDTQYF.

This chain links TRBV5-4 with TRBJ2-4, with 9 bases identical to TRBD2. Germline V gives CDR1 SGHNT, CDR2 YYREEE (reference sequence). The V and J ends lost 0 bases and 0 bases, in that order; junction bases with no gene match: 4. The CDR3 sequence is 17 residues long. The CDR3 sequence is CASSLGGLALAKNIQYF. CDR3 DNA: TGTGCCAGCAGCTTGGGTGGACTAGCGTTAGCCAAAAACATTCAGTACTTC.

The CDR3 coding sequence is TGTGCCAGCACCCGAGGACAGGGAGGCACTGAAGCTTTCTTT. Protein sequence: CASTRGQGGTEAFF. The chain joins TRBV6-1 to TRBJ1-1; TRBD1 agrees at 8 bases. The germline CDR1 and CDR2 sequences are MNHNS and SASEGT. This CDR3 comprises 14 residues. The V segment lost 7 bases and the J segment 4 bases; nucleotides outside the gene matches: 8.